The 13 T cell receptor beta chains below were found in one sample sequenced in a study of blood T cell repertoires in COVID-19. TCRdb's table, derived via immunoSEQ multiplex PCR, lists solely in-frame clones and lacks some. The table lists about 300,000 clones, around nine tenths of them singletons. Sequenced material: PBMCs or T cells enriched from blood (not recorded which). These receptor sequences come from a woman between 50 and 59 years old who had been exposed to COVID-19.

V usage is TRBV30 and J usage is TRBJ2-7; D gene ambiguous. Germline lookup yields CDR1 GTSNPN and CDR2 SVGIG (reference sequence). With 0 bases removed from V and 0 bases from J, the gap between germline ends came to 12 bases. The CDR3 loop spans 15 amino acids. CDR3: CAWSVPRRSSYEQYF. CDR3 sequence (DNA): TGTGCCTGGAGTGTACCACGACGGAGCTCCTACGAGCAGTACTTC.

The genes are TRBV19 and TRBJ1-1; TRBD1 is a possible D gene (6 bases). CDR1 and CDR2 from the germline V gene are LNHDA and SQIVND (reference sequence). The length of the CDR3 is 13 residues. The ends were cut back, 8 bases at V and 0 bases at J, with 10 bases in the middle. The CDR3 region is CASADRMNTEAFF. CDR3 in DNA: TGTGCCAGTGCGGACAGAATGAACACTGAAGCTTTCTTT.

The chain links TRBV29-1 to TRBJ1-4, with D possibly matching TRBD1 (5 bases). The germline V gene encodes CDR1 SQVTM and CDR2 ANQGSEA. There are 12 residues in the CDR3. V was trimmed by 7 bases and J by 4 bases, leaving 10 bases between them. CDR3 bases: TGCAGCGCTTGGACAAGTAATGAAAAACTGTTTTTT. Its protein product is CSAWTSNEKLFF.

The V gene is TRBV6-5, the J gene TRBJ1-4; 9 bases agree with TRBD1. Germline V gene data show CDR1 as MNHEY and CDR2 as SVGAGI. J gave up 8 bases and V 6 bases, and 10 bases lay outside the gene matches. CDR3 length equals 15 residues. The CDR3 DNA reads as TGTGCCAGCAGCTTACAGGGGGCGTTTAGGGAAAAACTGTTTTTT. This codes for CASSLQGAFREKLFF.

This chain uses TRBV7-2 with TRBJ1-2; TRBD1 matches 9 bases. Germline assignment: CDR1 SGHTA and CDR2 FQGNSA. The CDR3 covers 15 residues. Unmatched junction bases numbered 11, after V lost 6 bases and J lost 6 bases. The CDR3 here is CASSPPGQGPDGYTF. CDR3 bases: TGTGCCAGCAGTCCTCCGGGACAGGGACCGGATGGCTACACCTTC.

The J gene is TRBJ1-5, the V gene TRBV19, with 7 bases fitting TRBD1. Germline-derived CDR1 and CDR2 are LNHDA and SQIVND (reference sequence). Trimming removed 3 bases from V and 0 bases from J; junction bases left unmatched: 8. The CDR3 spans 17 residues. The CDR3 here is CASSIPGQKYSNQPQHF. CDR3 DNA: TGTGCCAGTAGTATCCCGGGACAGAAATATAGCAATCAGCCCCAGCATTTT.

The chain is built from TRBV20-1 and TRBJ2-3; D might be TRBD2 (6 bases). V lost 3 bases, J lost 0 bases, and 13 bases lay in between. The CDR3 totals 15 residues. CDR1 DFQATT and CDR2 SNEGSKA come from the germline V gene (reference sequence). This chain's CDR3 is CSASTVADSTDTQYF. In DNA form, the CDR3 reads TGCAGTGCTAGTACGGTAGCGGATAGCACAGATACGCAGTATTTT.

The genes are TRBV5-1 and TRBJ2-2; a weak D match, TRBD1 (6 bases). The CDR3 is made up of 12 amino acids. With 6 bases removed from V and 3 bases from J, the gap between germline ends came to 6 bases. From germline, CDR1 is SGHRS and CDR2 YFSETQ. The CDR3 bases are TGCGCCAGCAAGGGGGACACCGGGGAGCTGTTTTTT. It encodes CASKGDTGELFF.

The rearrangement joins TRBV30 to TRBJ2-7; TRBD2 matches at 9 bases. Germline CDR1 reads GTSNPN; CDR2 reads SVGIG (reference sequence). CDR3 length: 14 amino acids. V shed 1 base, J shed 2 bases, and the junction held 3 bases outside the gene matches. CDR3 amino acids: CAWSAVAGAYEQYF. In nucleotides, the CDR3 is TGTGCCTGGAGTGCAGTAGCGGGGGCCTACGAGCAGTACTTC.

V gene TRBV25-1 combines with J gene TRBJ2-7; 11 positions agree with TRBD1. The CDR3 is 15 residues long. Trimming cost V 8 bases and J 6 bases; bases outside gene matches: 12. CDR1 and CDR2 from the germline V gene are MGHDK and SYGVNS. The CDR3 bases are TGTGCCAGCCCAGACCGGGACAGGGGGGATTCCGAGCAGTACTTC. It translates to CASPDRDRGDSEQYF.

The chain uses TRBV28 and TRBJ2-3, with TRBD2 as a possible D gene (6 bases). The V end was cut by 4 bases, the J end by 2 bases, with 16 bases between. CDR3 length: 16 residues. The germline CDR1 and CDR2 sequences are MDHEN and SYDVKM. The CDR3 DNA reads TGTGCCAGCAGTTCGAGACTAGATCCCTTCACAGATACGCAGTATTTT. It specifies CASSSRLDPFTDTQYF.

V gene TRBV5-1 combines with J gene TRBJ2-2; D might be TRBD1 (6 bases). In germline, CDR1 is SGHRS, CDR2 YFSETQ. V was trimmed by 4 bases and J by 2 bases, leaving 15 bases between them. The CDR3 length is 16 residues. The CDR3 is CASSVTWTVNTGELFF. The CDR3 DNA sequence: TGCGCCAGCAGCGTGACCTGGACAGTAAACACCGGGGAGCTGTTTTTT.

The chain recombines TRBV6-1 with TRBJ2-1, with 7 bases matching TRBD1. CDR1 MNHNS and CDR2 SASEGT come from the germline V gene. V shed 2 bases, J shed 9 bases, and the junction held 7 bases outside the gene matches. The length of the CDR3 is 14 residues. CDR3 nucleotide sequence: TGTGCCAGCAGTGAAAAGGGGGCCAGATCTGAGCAGTTCTTC. Its protein is CASSEKGARSEQFF.